These T cell receptor beta chains were read from a single sample in a study of blood T cells in healthy people across ages. TCRdb re-analysed the 5' RACE reads in MiXCR, keeping a single row per CDR3 protein. The data show 700,000 to 850,000 distinct CDR3 sequences, approximately 53% seen once. Sequenced sample: blood. Receptors originate from a man at least 80 years old in good health. The CDR3 runs from the conserved cysteine through the conserved F or W. The order of the fields is V gene, D gene, clone size, J gene, CDR3 protein, CDR3 DNA. D genes are given only for firm matches. Only part of the rows carry a size: once, few, many, or a class if the clone is expanded.

V: TRBV5-1; D: .; size: many; J: TRBJ1-2; CDR3: CASRGGGEDYGYTF; DNA: TGCGCCAGCCGGGGTGGAGGGGAAGACTATGGCTACACCTTC
V: TRBV29-1; D: .; size: few; J: TRBJ2-1; CDR3: CSVFGPGQFLNNEQFF; DNA: TGCAGCGTTTTTGGGCCGGGGCAGTTCCTAAACAATGAGCAGTTCTTC
V: TRBV6-2/TRBV6-3; D: TRBD1; size: .; J: TRBJ2-7; CDR3: CASRDGQGYEQYF; DNA: TGTGCCAGCAGAGACGGACAGGGTTACGAGCAGTACTTC
V: TRBV29-1; D: TRBD2; size: .; J: TRBJ2-1; CDR3: CSVALLAGCNEQFF; DNA: TGCAGCGTTGCCCTACTAGCGGGTTGCAATGAGCAGTTCTTC
V: TRBV7-3; D: .; size: few; J: TRBJ2-2; CDR3: CASSLERALPYPGELFF; DNA: TGTGCCAGCAGCTTAGAACGGGCACTCCCTTACCCCGGGGAGCTGTTTTTT
V: TRBV20-1; D: .; size: few; J: TRBJ2-5; CDR3: CSATGTTQETQYF; DNA: TGCAGTGCCACCGGGACAACACAAGAGACCCAGTACTTC
V: TRBV6-2/TRBV6-3; D: .; size: .; J: TRBJ2-1; CDR3: CASSDSGDREQFF; DNA: TGTGCCAGCAGTGACTCCGGGGATAGGGAGCAGTTCTTC
V: TRBV28; D: .; size: once; J: TRBJ2-4; CDR3: CASSPGPIAKNIQYF; DNA: TGTGCCAGCAGTCCCGGACCCATAGCCAAAAACATTCAGTACTTC
V: TRBV24-1; D: TRBD2; size: .; J: TRBJ2-5; CDR3: CATSDSVAGGYNEQYF; DNA: TGTGCCACCAGTGATTCGGTAGCGGGAGGGTACAATGAGCAGTACTTC
V: TRBV5-1; D: TRBD1; size: few; J: TRBJ2-7; CDR3: CASSSRTGYEQYF; DNA: TGCGCCAGCAGCTCCCGGACAGGCTACGAGCAGTACTTC
V: TRBV29-1; D: .; size: .; J: TRBJ2-5; CDR3: CSVERYGGPSVETQYF; DNA: TGCAGCGTTGAAAGATACGGGGGCCCTTCCGTGGAGACCCAGTACTTC
V: TRBV25-1; D: .; size: few; J: TRBJ1-2; CDR3: CASSERQAGGYTF; DNA: TGTGCCAGCAGTGAAAGACAGGCTGGTGGCTACACCTTC
V: TRBV18; D: .; size: .; J: TRBJ2-7; CDR3: CASSPLHQGPTSYEQYF; DNA: TGTGCCAGCTCACCACTTCATCAGGGACCCACCTCCTACGAGCAGTACTTC
V: TRBV20-1; D: .; size: .; J: TRBJ2-4; CDR3: CSARSGAIAKNIQYF; DNA: TGCAGTGCTAGATCAGGGGCGATAGCCAAAAACATTCAGTACTTC
V: TRBV29-1; D: .; size: .; J: TRBJ2-5; CDR3: CSVLYSGPLPQYF; DNA: TGCAGCGTTCTCTACAGCGGCCCCCTACCCCAGTACTTC
V: TRBV5-1; D: .; size: .; J: TRBJ2-1; CDR3: CASSLQGGDEQFF; DNA: TGCGCCAGCAGCTTACAGGGTGGCGATGAGCAGTTCTTC
V: TRBV25-1; D: TRBD1; size: few; J: TRBJ2-7; CDR3: CASSEFGGQGGNEQYF; DNA: TGTGCCAGCAGTGAATTTGGGGGACAGGGCGGCAACGAGCAGTACTTC
V: TRBV29-1; D: .; size: .; J: TRBJ2-7; CDR3: CSVETGQNYEQYF; DNA: TGCAGCGTTGAAACTGGACAAAACTACGAGCAGTACTTC
V: TRBV12-3/TRBV12-4; D: .; size: once; J: TRBJ2-3; CDR3: CASSLQQGRDTQYF; DNA: TGTGCCAGCAGTTTGCAACAGGGTAGAGATACGCAGTATTTT
V: TRBV2; D: TRBD2; size: .; J: TRBJ2-7; CDR3: CASKVLAGESAEQYF; DNA: TGTGCCAGCAAGGTACTAGCGGGAGAATCAGCCGAGCAGTACTTC
V: TRBV12-3/TRBV12-4; D: .; size: .; J: TRBJ1-2; CDR3: CASSFEGRTGYTF; DNA: TGTGCCAGCAGTTTTGAGGGTCGCACGGGCTACACCTTC
V: TRBV29-1; D: TRBD2; size: .; J: TRBJ2-7; CDR3: CSVGGLGSFYEQYF; DNA: TGCAGCGTGGGGGGACTAGGAAGTTTCTACGAGCAGTACTTC
V: TRBV29-1; D: TRBD2; size: .; J: TRBJ2-7; CDR3: CSVVLGGSGYEQYF; DNA: TGCAGCGTTGTCTTAGGCGGGAGTGGGTACGAGCAGTACTTC
V: TRBV7-3; D: .; size: .; J: TRBJ2-1; CDR3: CASSQNTGSYNEQFF; DNA: TGTGCCAGCAGCCAGAATACTGGCTCCTACAATGAGCAGTTCTTC
V: TRBV5-6; D: TRBD1; size: .; J: TRBJ1-2; CDR3: CASSPTGQGEGYGYTF; DNA: TGTGCCAGCAGCCCCACCGGACAGGGTGAGGGCTATGGCTACACCTTC
V: TRBV29-1; D: TRBD1; size: .; J: TRBJ1-5; CDR3: CSVDSRGHKNQPQHF; DNA: TGCAGCGTTGATTCCAGGGGGCATAAGAATCAGCCCCAGCATTTT
V: TRBV7-2; D: TRBD1; size: once; J: TRBJ1-2; CDR3: CASSLSETGVYGYTF; DNA: TGTGCCAGCAGCTTATCCGAGACAGGGGTCTATGGCTACACCTTC
V: TRBV20-1; D: .; size: few; J: TRBJ2-7; CDR3: CSARDGGGLEQYF; DNA: TGCAGTGCTAGAGATGGGGGGGGCCTCGAGCAGTACTTC
V: TRBV10-1; D: .; size: few; J: TRBJ2-7; CDR3: CASSEGTKQDEQYF; DNA: TGCGCCAGCAGTGAGGGGACAAAGCAGGACGAGCAGTACTTC